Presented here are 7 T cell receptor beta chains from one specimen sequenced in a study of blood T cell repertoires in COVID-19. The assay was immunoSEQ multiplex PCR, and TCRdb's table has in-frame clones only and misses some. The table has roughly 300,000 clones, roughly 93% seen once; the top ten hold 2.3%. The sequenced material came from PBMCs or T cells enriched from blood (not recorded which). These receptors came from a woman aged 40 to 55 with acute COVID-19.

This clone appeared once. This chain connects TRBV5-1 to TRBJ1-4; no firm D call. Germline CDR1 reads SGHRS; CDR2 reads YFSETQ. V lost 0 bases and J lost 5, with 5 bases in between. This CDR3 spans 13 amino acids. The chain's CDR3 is CASSLELNEKLFF. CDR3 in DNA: TGCGCCAGCAGCTTGGAACTGAATGAAAAACTGTTTTTT.

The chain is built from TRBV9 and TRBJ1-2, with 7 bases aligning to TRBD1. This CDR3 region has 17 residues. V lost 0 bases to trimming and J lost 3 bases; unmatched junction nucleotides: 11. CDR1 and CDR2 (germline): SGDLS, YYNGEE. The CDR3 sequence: CASSVAPWDSTDYGYTF. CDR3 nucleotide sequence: TGTGCCAGCAGCGTAGCACCTTGGGACAGTACAGACTATGGCTACACCTTC. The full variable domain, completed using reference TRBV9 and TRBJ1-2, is DSGVTQTPKHLITATGQRVTLRCSPRSGDLSVYWYQQSLDQGLQFLIQYYNGEERAKGNILERFSAQQFPDLHSELNLSSLELGDSALYFCASSVAPWDSTDYGYTFGSGTRLTVV.

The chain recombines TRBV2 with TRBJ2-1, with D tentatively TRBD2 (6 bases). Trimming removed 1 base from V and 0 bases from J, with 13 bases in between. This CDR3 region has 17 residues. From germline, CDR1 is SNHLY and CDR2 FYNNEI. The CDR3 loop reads CASSEEPPGSSYNEQFF. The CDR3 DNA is TGTGCCAGCAGTGAAGAACCCCCCGGGAGCTCCTACAATGAGCAGTTCTTC.

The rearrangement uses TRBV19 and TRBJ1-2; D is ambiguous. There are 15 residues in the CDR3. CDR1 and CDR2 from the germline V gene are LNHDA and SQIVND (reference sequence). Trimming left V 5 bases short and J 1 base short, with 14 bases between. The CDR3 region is CASSLPAGFNYGYTF. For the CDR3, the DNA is TGTGCCAGTAGTCTCCCGGCAGGATTTAACTATGGCTACACCTTC.

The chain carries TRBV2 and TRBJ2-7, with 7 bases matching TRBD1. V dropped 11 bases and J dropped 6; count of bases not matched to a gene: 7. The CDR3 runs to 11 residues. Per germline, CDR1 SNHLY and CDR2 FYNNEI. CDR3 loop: CAGDREGEQYF. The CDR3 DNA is TGTGCCGGGGACAGAGAGGGCGAGCAGTACTTC. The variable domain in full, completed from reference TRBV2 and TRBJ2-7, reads EPEVTQTPSHQVTQMGQEVILRCVPISNHLYFYWYRQILGQKVEFLVSFYNNEISEKSEIFDDQFSVERPDGSNFTLKIRSTKLEDSAMYFCAGDREGEQYFGPGTRLTVT.

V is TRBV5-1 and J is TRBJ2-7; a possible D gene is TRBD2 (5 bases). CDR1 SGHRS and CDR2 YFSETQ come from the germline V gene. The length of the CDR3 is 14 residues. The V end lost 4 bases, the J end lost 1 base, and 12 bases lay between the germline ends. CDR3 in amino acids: CASSRTRDSYEQYF. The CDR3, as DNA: TGCGCCAGCAGCCGTACTAGGGATTCCTACGAGCAGTACTTC.

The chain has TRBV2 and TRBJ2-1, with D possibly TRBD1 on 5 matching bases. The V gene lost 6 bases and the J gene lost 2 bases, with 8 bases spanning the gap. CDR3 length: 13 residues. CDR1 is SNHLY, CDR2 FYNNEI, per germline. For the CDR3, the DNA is TGTGCCAGCAGGGACAATACCTACAATGAGCAGTTCTTC. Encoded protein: CASRDNTYNEQFF.